Reported below is one T cell receptor (beta chain). The sample belongs to a study of cytomegalovirus exposure and HLA in healthy donors. The data were produced by immunoSEQ multiplex PCR, yet TCRdb's version contains in-frame clones alone and is incomplete. The profile covers 150,000 to 250,000 clones, with roughly 82% appearing a single time and 13% taken by the ten largest. The sample was PBMCs. This sequence originates from a woman aged 30 to 39 in good health and CMV-seropositive.

The CDR3 region is CASHVREGPNEQFF. The CDR3 bases are TGTGCCAGCCACGTGAGGGAGGGTCCCAATGAGCAGTTCTTC. The chain is built from TRBV7-9 and TRBJ2-1; 7 nucleotides agree with TRBD2. CDR3 length: 14 amino acids. V lost 8 bases and J lost 6; bases outside the gene matches: 10. The V gene's germline CDR1 is SEHNR and CDR2 FQNEAQ (reference sequence).